This entry lists 18 T cell receptor beta chains sequenced from one sample in a study of blood T cell repertoires in COVID-19. The data were produced by immunoSEQ multiplex PCR, yet TCRdb's version contains in-frame clones alone and is incomplete. Here the sample spans some 170,000 clones, 70% to 85% being singletons. Sequenced sample: PBMCs or T cells enriched from blood (not recorded which). These receptors all stem from a woman aged 45-65 years who had recovered from COVID-19.

The CDR3 protein is CASSRRGVSYEQYF. DNA of the CDR3: TGTGCCAGCAGCCGACGGGGGGTTTCCTACGAGCAGTACTTC. J is TRBJ2-7 and V is TRBV6-5, with 7 nucleotides matching TRBD2. CDR1 is MNHEY and CDR2 is SVGAGI in the germline V gene. Losses at the gene ends were 6 bases for V and 1 base for J; bases not matched to a gene: 6. The CDR3 consists of 14 residues.

This chain links TRBV5-4 with TRBJ2-1; possible D gene TRBD2, 6 bases. CDR3 length equals 14 residues. Germline V gene lookup returns CDR1 SGHNT and CDR2 YYREEE (reference sequence). Between the trimmed V and J ends, which lost 7 bases and 6 bases, there was a span of 17 bases. The chain's CDR3 is CASRAGRGGNEQFF. As DNA, the CDR3 is TGTGCCAGCCGTGCGGGGCGCGGCGGCAATGAGCAGTTCTTC.

The chain couples TRBV28 to TRBJ2-6, with D possibly TRBD2 on 6 matching bases. Germline V gives CDR1 MDHEN, CDR2 SYDVKM. This CDR3 has 17 residues. Between the trimmed V and J ends, which lost 6 bases and 4 bases, there was a span of 19 bases. The CDR3 spells CASRPGLPALGANVLTF. DNA for the CDR3: TGTGCCAGCAGACCGGGACTCCCCGCATTGGGGGCCAACGTCCTGACTTTC.

V is TRBV19 and J is TRBJ2-1; perhaps TRBD2 as D (6 bases). The V end lost 5 bases, the J end lost 8 bases, and 13 bases lay between the germline ends. This CDR3 is built from 13 residues. The germline CDR1 and CDR2 sequences are LNHDA and SQIVND (reference sequence). The CDR3, as DNA: TGTGCCAGTAGTCGGGGTGTAGCGGATGAGCAGTTCTTC. Its protein is CASSRGVADEQFF.

This chain links TRBV3-1 (or the pseudogene TRBV3-2) with TRBJ2-1, with 9 bases identical to TRBD2. Germline loops: CDR1 LGHDT, CDR2 YNNKEL (reference sequence). Trimming at V came to 1 base and at J to 6 bases, leaving 4 bases not matched to a gene. The CDR3 is 15 amino acids. The CDR3 DNA sequence: TGTGCCAGCAGCCAAGGGGGACTAGCTCTCAATGAGCAGTTCTTC. This encodes CASSQGGLALNEQFF.

The chain joins TRBV5-1 to TRBJ2-1; D possibly corresponds to TRBD1 (6 bases). Germline CDR1 and CDR2: SGHRS and YFSETQ. CDR3 size: 14 residues. V gave up 1 base and J gave up 8 bases, with 13 bases separating them. DNA of the CDR3: TGCGCCAGCAGCTTGCCCAACAGGGTGGATGAGCAGTTCTTC. Amino acid sequence: CASSLPNRVDEQFF.

The chain is built from TRBV6-2 or TRBV6-3 and TRBJ1-5; D ambiguous. Trimming left V 2 bases short and J 12 bases short, with 8 bases between. From germline, CDR1 is MNHEY and CDR2 SVGEGT. This CDR3 is built from 11 residues. The CDR3 protein is CASSYGEVQHF. CDR3 bases: TGTGCCAGCAGTTACGGGGAGGTCCAGCATTTT.

This sequence joins TRBV30 and TRBJ2-1; TRBD2 aligns across 8 bases. Looked up from germline, CDR1 is GTSNPN and CDR2 is SVGIG (reference sequence). The CDR3 has 13 residues. The ends lost 4 bases at V and 8 bases at J; junction bases unmatched: 7. CDR3 DNA: TGTGCCTGGAATCGGGAGGGCCCCGATGAGCAGTTCTTC. This sequence encodes CAWNREGPDEQFF.

The J gene is TRBJ1-1, the V gene TRBV5-4, with 7 bases matching TRBD1. Germline values: CDR1 SGHNT, CDR2 YYREEE (reference sequence). The CDR3 spans 15 residues. The ends lost 3 bases at V and 1 base at J; junction bases unmatched: 6. This chain's CDR3 is CASSYEGARNTEAFF. CDR3 DNA: TGTGCCAGCAGCTATGAGGGGGCGCGGAACACTGAAGCTTTCTTT.

V usage is TRBV27 and J usage is TRBJ2-2, with TRBD2 as a possible D gene (5 bases). The ends were cut back, 5 bases at V and 5 bases at J, with 18 bases in the middle. CDR1 is MNHEY and CDR2 is SMNVEV in the germline V gene (reference sequence). The CDR3 runs to 16 residues. The CDR3 region has the DNA TGTGCCAGCAGTCCACCTCGGGGTAGCGTTACCGGGGAGCTGTTTTTT. Translating it yields CASSPPRGSVTGELFF.

The chain combines TRBV7-9 with TRBJ2-1, with 9 positions matching TRBD2. The germline V gene has CDR1 SEHNR and CDR2 FQNEAQ (reference sequence). The V segment lost 0 bases and the J segment 3 bases; nucleotides outside the gene matches: 3. The CDR3 runs 16 residues. CDR3 nucleotides: TGTGCCAGCAGCTTAGCCGGCGGGAGGGGCTACAATGAGCAGTTCTTC. This gives the protein CASSLAGGRGYNEQFF.

V gene TRBV28 combines with J gene TRBJ1-1; TRBD1 matches at 9 bases. CDR1 MDHEN and CDR2 SYDVKM come from the germline V gene. The CDR3 has 17 residues. The V gene end was trimmed by 5 bases and the J gene end by 4 bases; junction bases not matched to a gene: 14. This CDR3 reads CASSLNSARDRVTEAFF. The CDR3, as DNA: TGTGCCAGCAGTCTTAATTCTGCCCGGGACAGGGTCACTGAAGCTTTCTTT. The variable domain in full, with the rest retrieved from reference TRBV28 and TRBJ1-1, is DVKVTQSSRYLVKRTGEKVFLECVQDMDHENMFWYRQDPGLGLRLIYFSYDVKMKEKGDIPEGYSVSREKKERFSLILESASTNQTSMYLCASSLNSARDRVTEAFFGQGTRLTVV.

V usage is TRBV18 and J usage is TRBJ2-1; a possible D gene is TRBD1 (5 bases). Germline-derived CDR1 and CDR2 are KGHSH and LQKENI. This CDR3 region has 14 residues. The V gene lost 4 bases and the J gene lost 5 bases, with 12 bases spanning the gap. Here the CDR3 DNA reads TGTGCCAGCTCACGTATTCAGGGTAACAATGAGCAGTTCTTC. The encoded protein is CASSRIQGNNEQFF.

This sequence joins TRBV5-1 and TRBJ2-3; the D is unclear. CDR3 length: 14 residues. V dropped 1 base and J dropped 1 base, with 7 bases sitting between them. Germline V gives CDR1 SGHRS, CDR2 YFSETQ. CDR3 DNA: TGCGCCAGCAGCTTGTTTGCGGGCACAGATACGCAGTATTTT. This gives the protein CASSLFAGTDTQYF.

The rearrangement links TRBV10-3 to TRBJ2-7; 7 bases align to TRBD1. Germline V CDR1 and CDR2: ENHRY, SYGVKD. V gave up 6 bases and J gave up 4 bases; unmatched junction bases: 6. The CDR3 is 13 amino acids. The CDR3 reads CAIRLPGQYEQYF. CDR3 nucleotide sequence: TGTGCCATCAGGCTTCCGGGACAGTACGAGCAGTACTTC.

V and J are TRBV30 and TRBJ2-3, with a possible D match to TRBD1 (6 bases). Between the trimmed V and J ends, which lost 7 bases and 1 base, there was a span of 12 bases. CDR1 is GTSNPN, CDR2 SVGIG, per germline (reference sequence). CDR3 size: 13 residues. This CDR3 is CAYRVGGTDTQYF. CDR3 sequence (DNA): TGTGCCTACAGGGTTGGGGGCACAGATACGCAGTATTTT.

The rearrangement links TRBV6-2 or TRBV6-3 to TRBJ2-3; maybe TRBD1 (5 bases). CDR3 length: 14 amino acids. The V and J ends lost 2 bases and 0 bases respectively, with 6 bases between them. Germline V gene sequence: CDR1 MNHEY, CDR2 SVGEGT. For the CDR3, the DNA is TGTGCCAGCAGTTACCGGACAAGCACAGATACGCAGTATTTT. Its protein is CASSYRTSTDTQYF.

The chain couples TRBV29-1 to TRBJ2-7; TRBD1 matches at 9 bases. V gave up 8 bases and J gave up 6 bases; unmatched junction bases: 11. Germline V CDR1 and CDR2: SQVTM, ANQGSEA. CDR3 length equals 13 residues. The CDR3 sequence: CSIRQGGRREQYF. The CDR3 DNA reads TGCAGCATCCGACAGGGGGGCCGTCGCGAGCAGTACTTC.